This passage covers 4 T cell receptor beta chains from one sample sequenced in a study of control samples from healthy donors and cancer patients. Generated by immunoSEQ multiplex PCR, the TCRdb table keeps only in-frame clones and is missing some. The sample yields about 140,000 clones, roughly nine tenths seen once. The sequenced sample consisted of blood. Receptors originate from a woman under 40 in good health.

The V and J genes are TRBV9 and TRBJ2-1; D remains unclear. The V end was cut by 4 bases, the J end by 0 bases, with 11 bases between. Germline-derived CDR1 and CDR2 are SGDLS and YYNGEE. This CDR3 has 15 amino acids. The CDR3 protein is CASSPTDSSYNEQFF. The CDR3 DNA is TGTGCCAGCAGCCCCACTGATAGCTCCTACAATGAGCAGTTCTTC.

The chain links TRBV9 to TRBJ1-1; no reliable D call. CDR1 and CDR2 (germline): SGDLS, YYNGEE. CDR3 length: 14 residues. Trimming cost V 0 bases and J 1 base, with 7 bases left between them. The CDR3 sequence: CASSVGQQNTEAFF. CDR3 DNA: TGTGCCAGCAGCGTAGGGCAGCAGAACACTGAAGCTTTCTTT.

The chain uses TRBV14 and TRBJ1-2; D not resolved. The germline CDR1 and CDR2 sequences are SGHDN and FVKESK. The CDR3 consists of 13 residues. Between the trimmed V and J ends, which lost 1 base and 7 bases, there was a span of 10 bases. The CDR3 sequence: CASSQGPPGGYTF. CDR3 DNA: TGTGCCAGCAGCCAAGGGCCTCCGGGTGGCTACACCTTC.

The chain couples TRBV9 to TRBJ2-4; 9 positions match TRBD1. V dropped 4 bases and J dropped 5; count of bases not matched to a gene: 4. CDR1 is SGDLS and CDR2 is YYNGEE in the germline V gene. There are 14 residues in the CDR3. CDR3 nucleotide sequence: TGTGCCAGCAGCCGGGGACAGGGCCAAAACATTCAGTACTTC. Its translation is CASSRGQGQNIQYF.